The T cell receptor (beta chain) under discussion was sequenced for a study of shared clonotypes between healthy human individuals. Overall study results and limits: Apart from blood, nothing was sampled; tissue repertoires likely differ.

As processed by the authors: Owing to the provision of junction-only sequences devoid of quality scores by immunoSEQ, filtering differed. The method was immunoSEQ multiplex PCR; TCRdb's version includes in-frame clones alone and lacks a portion of them. From that table come the V and J calls and clone size; the DNA was used to work out D and trimming. This sample carries around 500,000 clones, 81% of them seen once, and the ten largest clones take roughly 13%. Concerning this clone: Its antigen remains unidentified.

The germline V gene encodes CDR1 SGDLS and CDR2 YYNGEE. V lost 4 bases to trimming and J lost 10 bases, with 20 bases between them. The CDR3 totals 15 residues. The sequenced sample consisted of PBMCs. The chain carries TRBV9 and TRBJ1-4; possible D gene TRBD1, 5 bases. This receptor was obtained from a middle-aged woman in good health. Some clones in this sample may be carry-over from other donors' samples. For the CDR3, the DNA is TGTGCCAGCAGCCCGGGGCTAGGTTCGAACGGAAAACTGTTTTTT. This translates into CASSPGLGSNGKLFF.